One TCR beta chain is described in this entry. What it recognizes is unknown. This specimen belongs to a study of monozygotic twins with inflammatory bowel disease. From its re-call of the 5' RACE reads, TCRdb lists each CDR3 protein once, without DNA. The sample table sets out 400,000 to 500,000 distinct CDR3 sequences. General study results and limits: No difference in repertoire similarity was seen between concordant and discordant twins, possibly because power was limited. Immunosuppressive treatment differences may have increased patient repertoire variability.

CDR1 is SGHNT and CDR2 is YYREEE in the germline V gene (reference sequence). This CDR3 spans 14 amino acids. This receptor was taken from a human donor with ulcerative colitis or Crohn's disease, or a healthy co-twin of an affected twin (not recorded which). The sample taken for sequencing was blood. This chain uses TRBV5-4 with TRBJ2-4. CDR3 in amino acids: CASSWEGTKNIQYF.